A selection of T cell receptor beta chains follows, all from one sample in a study of T-cell reconstitution after alpha-beta-depleted transplantation in children. TCRdb analysed the PCR reads with MiXCR anew, one entry per CDR3 protein. This table holds nearly 550,000 distinct CDR3 sequences, 18% found once. This specimen consisted of PBMCs from the stem cell graft donor, obtained from the stem cell graft. All receptors come from a human donor who donated a stem cell graft to a child with acute lymphoblastic leukemia. Each CDR3 is given with its conserved first and last residue. D genes are given only for firm matches. Expanded clones get a size class; other rows say once, few or many, or leave the size out.

TRBV4-1,few,TRBD1,TRBJ1-4,CASSQDPGTGFEKLFF,TGCGCCAGCAGCCAAGATCCAGGGACAGGTTTTGAAAAACTGTTTTTT
TRBV29-1,many,.,TRBJ2-1,CSVLRSINEQFF,TGCAGCGTTCTCAGGTCTATCAATGAGCAGTTCTTC
TRBV11-2,.,.,TRBJ1-1,CASSFNPGRTIMNTEAFF,TGTGCCAGCAGCTTCAACCCTGGGAGGACTATTATGAACACTGAAGCTTTCTTT
TRBV12-3/TRBV12-4,few,.,TRBJ1-2,CASRGRRGYTF,TGTGCCAGCAGGGGAAGAAGAGGCTACACCTTC
TRBV4-1,.,.,TRBJ1-1,CASSRRTGNTEAFF,TGCGCCAGCAGCAGACGGACGGGGAACACTGAAGCTTTCTTT
TRBV10-3,.,TRBD1,TRBJ2-5,CAISPGTGGQETQYF,TGTGCCATCAGCCCCGGGACAGGAGGACAAGAGACCCAGTACTTC
TRBV11-3,few,.,TRBJ2-7,CASSSSRENEQYF,TGTGCCAGCAGCTCATCCAGGGAAAACGAGCAGTACTTC
TRBV6-6,many,.,TRBJ2-2,CASSPAPGELFF,TGTGCCAGCAGTCCTGCCCCCGGGGAGCTGTTTTTT
TRBV12-3/TRBV12-4,few,.,TRBJ1-1,CASPGPMEAFF,TGTGCCAGTCCGGGACCCATGGAAGCTTTCTTT
TRBV20-1,.,TRBD2,TRBJ2-7,CSATVGGWNTEQYF,TGCAGTGCTACGGTGGGGGGGTGGAATACCGAGCAGTACTTC
TRBV11-2,many,TRBD2,TRBJ2-1,CASSDRLAGSYNEQFF,TGTGCCAGCAGCGACCGACTAGCGGGATCCTACAATGAGCAGTTCTTC
TRBV2,.,.,TRBJ2-5,CASSEALRGSEETQYF,TGTGCCAGCAGTGAAGCGCTTCGGGGGAGTGAGGAGACCCAGTACTTC
TRBV7-9,.,.,TRBJ1-1,CASSSSDGTEAFF,TGTGCCAGCAGCTCCTCGGACGGGACTGAAGCTTTCTTT
TRBV6-1,few,TRBD2,TRBJ2-1,CASKGLVNEQFF,TGTGCCAGCAAGGGACTAGTCAATGAGCAGTTCTTC
TRBV5-5,few,TRBD1,TRBJ2-7,CASSLEGTGTNYEQYF,TGTGCCAGCAGCTTGGAGGGGACAGGGACGAACTACGAGCAGTACTTC
TRBV5-1,.,.,TRBJ2-2,CASSLTASDGGELFF,TGCGCCAGCAGCTTAACGGCTAGCGACGGCGGGGAGCTGTTTTTT
TRBV3-1,many,.,TRBJ2-7,CASSQAGTGYEQYF,TGTGCCAGCAGCCAAGCGGGGACTGGCTACGAGCAGTACTTC
TRBV12-3/TRBV12-4,.,.,TRBJ2-6,CASSLVMGLLSLSGANVLTF,TGTGCCAGCAGTTTAGTGATGGGACTGCTCAGCCTCTCTGGGGCCAACGTCCTGACTTTC
TRBV7-2,few,TRBD1,TRBJ2-4,CASNRDSKNIQYF,TGTGCCAGCAACAGGGACAGTAAAAACATTCAGTACTTC
TRBV3-1,.,TRBD2,TRBJ2-7,CASSHWTSGLLEPQYF,TGTGCCAGCAGCCATTGGACTAGCGGCCTCCTTGAACCGCAGTACTTC
TRBV12-3/TRBV12-4,.,.,TRBJ2-1,CASRGAASSYNEQFF,TGTGCCAGCAGGGGAGCGGCTAGCTCCTACAATGAGCAGTTCTTC